The present T cell receptor (beta chain) was sequenced within a study of patients with pleural tuberculosis. This clonotype was counted at least ten times. Germline V gives CDR1 LNHNV, CDR2 YYDKDF (reference sequence). Trimming cost V 0 bases and J 14 bases, with 13 bases left between them. The CDR3 extends over 12 amino acids. TCRdb fed the reads into MiXCR, producing one record per CDR3 protein. Among under 65,000 distinct CDR3 sequences listed, approximately 7.9% were seen once. This TCR was sampled from a human donor with pleural tuberculosis. This chain links TRBV15 with TRBJ1-2; no clear D gene. In nucleotides, the CDR3 is TGTGCCACCAGCAGAGATATCGGTCTGAAAACCTTC. Translation: CATSRDIGLKTF.